Listed here are 12 T cell receptor beta chains from one sample, sequenced in a study of cytomegalovirus exposure and HLA in healthy donors. A multiplex PCR was run with 60 Vbeta primers and 13 Jbeta primers. TCRdb keeps only in-frame clones here, not all; method: immunoSEQ multiplex PCR. This table has under 150,000 clones, just under 85% appearing once. Material for sequencing was PBMCs. These receptors all come from a boy under 10 years old in good health and CMV-seronegative.

The V call is TRBV15, the J call TRBJ1-6; 9 bases align to TRBD1. Looked up from germline, CDR1 is LNHNV and CDR2 is YYDKDF (reference sequence). V shed 2 bases and J 8 bases; nucleotides not matched to a gene: 4. CDR3 length: 15 residues. This CDR3 is CATSRTRDRDSPLHF. The CDR3 nucleotides read TGTGCCACCAGCAGAACCCGGGACAGGGATTCACCCCTCCACTTT.

The chain employs TRBV5-8 and TRBJ1-5, with D unclear. V was clipped by 2 bases and J by 0 bases, with 6 bases between them. In germline, CDR1 is SGHTS, CDR2 YDEGEE. The CDR3 covers 14 residues. CDR3 in DNA: TGTGCCAGCAGCTTACCCAGTAGCAATCAGCCCCAGCATTTT. Protein: CASSLPSSNQPQHF.

The chain recombines TRBV19 with TRBJ1-5, with D tentatively TRBD1 (5 bases). Germline CDR1 and CDR2: LNHDA and SQIVND (reference sequence). Trimming took off 3 bases at V and 5 bases at J, with 11 bases between the two ends. The CDR3 consists of 14 residues. CDR3 sequence reads: CASSMKTADQPQHF. The CDR3 region has the DNA TGTGCCAGTAGTATGAAGACAGCCGATCAGCCCCAGCATTTT.

The rearrangement links TRBV6-1 to TRBJ2-7; D gene ambiguous. The CDR3 is 11 amino acids. Trimming left V 3 bases short and J 7 bases short, with 7 bases between. Germline V lookup: CDR1 MNHNS, CDR2 SASEGT. The CDR3 sequence: CASSEFKEQYF. CDR3 DNA sequence: TGTGCCAGCAGTGAGTTTAAAGAGCAGTACTTC.

This chain links TRBV19 with TRBJ2-3; 8 positions agree with TRBD2. Per the germline V gene, CDR1 is LNHDA and CDR2 is SQIVND (reference sequence). This CDR3 region has 14 residues. V shed 8 bases, J shed 5 bases, and the junction held 9 bases outside the gene matches. The CDR3 reads CASRTGLGRDTQYF. DNA of the CDR3: TGTGCCAGTCGAACGGGACTAGGCCGAGATACGCAGTATTTT. The complete variable domain, with remaining parts taken from reference TRBV19 and TRBJ2-3, reads DGGITQSPKYLFRKEGQNVTLSCEQNLNHDAMYWYRQDPGQGLRLIYYSQIVNDFQKGDIAEGYSVSREKKESFPLTVTSAQKNPTAFYLCASRTGLGRDTQYFGPGTRLTVL.

The CDR3 spells CASSSQTGAGNTIYF. The CDR3 DNA is TGTGCCAGCAGCTCACAGACAGGGGCTGGAAACACCATATATTTT. The V call is TRBV7-8, the J call TRBJ1-3; 8 positions agree with TRBD1. V lost 4 bases, J lost 2 bases, and 4 bases stayed unmatched. CDR3 length equals 15 residues. Germline V CDR1 and CDR2: SGHVS, FQNEAQ.

The V and J genes are TRBV4-1 and TRBJ2-5; the match to TRBD2 covers 7 bases. Per the germline V gene, CDR1 is MGHRA and CDR2 is YSYEKL. V was clipped by 1 base and J by 5 bases; unmatched bases: 10. The CDR3 has 16 residues. The CDR3 DNA reads as TGCGCCAGCAGCCAAGTCTACGGGAGGCGGGCCGAGACCCAGTACTTC. It encodes CASSQVYGRRAETQYF.

The DNA for the CDR3 is TGTGCCAGCAGTTTCCGGGGGGGGCAAGAGACCCAGTACTTC. This translates into CASSFRGGQETQYF. The rearrangement joins TRBV7-8 to TRBJ2-5; 8 bases line up with TRBD2. The CDR3 contains 14 residues. J gave up 2 bases and V 6 bases, and 5 bases lay outside the gene matches. Germline lookup yields CDR1 SGHVS and CDR2 FQNEAQ.

The V call is TRBV5-1, the J call TRBJ2-1, with a possible D match to TRBD2 (7 bases). CDR3 length: 17 residues. Trimming removed 2 bases from V and 2 bases from J, with 17 bases in between. Germline V gives CDR1 SGHRS, CDR2 YFSETQ. CDR3 protein: CASSLNRASGTYNEQFF. The CDR3 DNA sequence: TGCGCCAGCAGCTTAAACAGGGCTAGCGGAACCTACAATGAGCAGTTCTTC.

This clone was seen once. CDR3 sequence reads: CASSPPGLAGDTQYF. The CDR3 nucleotides read TGTGCCAGCAGTCCACCGGGACTAGCAGGAGATACGCAGTATTTT. The V gene is TRBV6-1, the J gene TRBJ2-3; TRBD2 matches at 9 bases. The junction had 8 bases not matched to a gene; V was cut back by 5 bases and J by 5 bases. CDR3 length equals 15 residues. Germline assignment: CDR1 MNHNS and CDR2 SASEGT.

V and J are TRBV6-1 and TRBJ2-3; D is uncertain. The CDR3 loop spans 15 amino acids. Germline V gene data show CDR1 as MNHNS and CDR2 as SASEGT. Between the trimmed V and J ends, which lost 2 bases and 2 bases, there was a span of 11 bases. The CDR3 coding sequence is TGTGCCAGCAGTGAAAACCTACTACCCACAGATACGCAGTATTTT. Its translation: CASSENLLPTDTQYF.

The V and J genes are TRBV27 and TRBJ2-7; TRBD2 agrees at 9 bases. This CDR3 region has 16 residues. J lost 3 bases, V lost 5 bases, and 11 bases had no gene match. Germline values: CDR1 MNHEY, CDR2 SMNVEV (reference sequence). DNA for the CDR3: TGTGCCAGCAGTCCCATACTAGCGGGCGGATACTACGAGCAGTACGTC. It encodes CASSPILAGGYYEQYV.